The 25 T cell receptor beta chains below come from one sample, sequenced in a study of identical twins. TCRdb processed the 5' RACE reads anew with MiXCR; each CDR3 protein has one entry. The sample has some 500,000 distinct CDR3 sequences; around 15% are singletons. This same sample was also taken into another study, of yellow fever vaccine responses in identical twins.

Sequencing was carried out using CD4+ T cells sorted from blood. These receptor sequences come from a young woman in good health.

CDR3 region: CASSDTPAGGPGTGELFF. In DNA form, the CDR3 reads TGTGCCAGCAGCGATACCCCCGCGGGGGGGCCGGGCACCGGGGAGCTGTTTTTT. The chain has TRBV2 and TRBJ2-2, with 9 positions matching TRBD2. Germline-derived CDR1 and CDR2 are SNHLY and FYNNEI. The CDR3 covers 18 residues. Trimming at V came to 6 bases and at J to 4 bases, leaving 15 bases not matched to a gene.

There are a few counts of this clonotype. The chain combines TRBV20-1 with TRBJ2-5; no clear D. Germline V CDR1 and CDR2: DFQATT, SNEGSKA (reference sequence). The CDR3 is made up of 11 amino acids. The CDR3 nucleotides read TGCAGCCAAAGGTGGGGAGAGACCCAGTACTTC. Its protein product is CSQRWGETQYF.

The chain carries TRBV7-3 and TRBJ2-7, with D perhaps matching TRBD1 (6 bases). Germline CDR1 reads SGHTA; CDR2 reads FQGTGA. The CDR3 is 14 amino acids. The ends were cut back, 2 bases at V and 5 bases at J, with 13 bases in the middle. The CDR3 DNA reads TGTGCCAGCAGCTTATCAGGGGCGTTCAACGAGCAGTACTTC. Protein: CASSLSGAFNEQYF.

The chain employs TRBV28 and TRBJ1-3, with 7 bases fitting TRBD1. V shed 3 bases, J shed 0 bases, and the junction held 8 bases outside the gene matches. CDR3 length: 17 amino acids. The germline V gene has CDR1 MDHEN and CDR2 SYDVKM. The CDR3 spells CASSFNRDSRSGNTIYF. The CDR3 coding sequence is TGTGCCAGCAGTTTTAACCGGGACAGTCGCTCTGGAAACACCATATATTTT.

The chain couples TRBV29-1 to TRBJ2-3; 13 bases are shared with TRBD2. Per the germline V gene, CDR1 is SQVTM and CDR2 is ANQGSEA. The CDR3 loop spans 18 amino acids. The trim removed 6 bases at V and 1 base at J, leaving 13 bases unmatched. CDR3 protein: CSVLGTSGTQTGTDTQYF. CDR3 coding DNA: TGCAGCGTCCTCGGGACTAGCGGGACTCAGACAGGCACAGATACGCAGTATTTT.

This clonotype was seen only a few times. CDR3 sequence: CASSLKQGSEQFF. The CDR3 DNA reads as TGTGCCAGCAGTTTAAAACAGGGCAGTGAGCAGTTCTTC. This chain uses TRBV12-3 or TRBV12-4 with TRBJ2-1; perhaps TRBD1 as D (6 bases). The CDR3 totals 13 residues. Trimming removed 2 bases at V and 9 bases at J, with 11 bases between.

This clonotype has just a few counts. The J gene is TRBJ2-4, the V gene TRBV6-1; unclear D gene. The germline gives CDR1 MNHNS, CDR2 SASEGT. Trimming left V 10 bases short and J 3 bases short, with 22 bases between. This CDR3 has 16 amino acids. CDR3 DNA sequence: TGTGCCACCTTAAGGGTGCCAGGTGTAGGCAAAAACATTCAGTACTTC. Translating gives CATLRVPGVGKNIQYF.

The rearrangement joins TRBV29-1 to TRBJ2-4; 8 nucleotides line up with TRBD2. CDR1 and CDR2 (germline): SQVTM, ANQGSEA. V was clipped by 8 bases and J by 7 bases; unmatched bases: 10. The CDR3 covers 13 residues. The CDR3 region is CSRVGGRRNIQYF. In DNA form, the CDR3 reads TGCAGCCGAGTCGGCGGGAGGAGGAACATTCAGTACTTC. Based on the CDR3 plus reference TRBV29-1 and TRBJ2-4, the full variable domain is SAVISQKPSRDICQRGTSLTIQCQVDSQVTMMFWYRQQPGQSLTLIATANQGSEATYESGFVIDKFPISRPNLTFSTLTVSNMSPEDSSIYLCSRVGGRRNIQYFGAGTRLSVL.

There are a few counts of this clonotype. CDR3 nucleotide sequence: TGTGCCAGCAGCCTACGGGGGGGGGGCTCCTACAATGAGCAGTTCTTC. Encoded protein: CASSLRGGGSYNEQFF. The chain couples TRBV3-1 to TRBJ2-1; TRBD2 aligns across 8 bases. This CDR3 has 16 amino acids. Losses at the gene ends were 4 bases for V and 0 bases for J; bases not matched to a gene: 5. CDR1 and CDR2 from the germline V gene are LGHDT and YNNKEL (reference sequence).

The chain joins TRBV11-2 to TRBJ2-1; 10 positions match TRBD1. V gave up 1 base and J gave up 6 bases; unmatched junction bases: 6. The CDR3 totals 16 residues. Germline-derived CDR1 and CDR2 are SGHAT and FQNNGV. The CDR3 here is CASSLGDRGSSNEQFF. The CDR3 bases are TGTGCCAGCAGCTTAGGGGACAGGGGATCGTCCAATGAGCAGTTCTTC.

There are a few counts of this clonotype. The CDR3 DNA reads TGTGCCAGCAGTTACGGCGGGACAGGGAATTATGAGCAGTTCTTC. Protein sequence: CASSYGGTGNYEQFF. The chain uses TRBV6-5 and TRBJ2-1; 9 bases line up with TRBD1. Germline values: CDR1 MNHEY, CDR2 SVGAGI. The CDR3 length is 15 residues. The J segment lost 8 bases and the V segment lost 2 bases, leaving 7 bases of the junction unmatched.

A few counts support this clonotype. The rearrangement joins TRBV11-2 to TRBJ2-3; D ambiguous. The germline V and J ends were trimmed by 1 base and 4 bases, with 24 bases remaining between them. Germline lookup yields CDR1 SGHAT and CDR2 FQNNGV. CDR3 size: 19 residues. The CDR3 spells CASSLVAGVGLDFADTQYF. The CDR3, as DNA: TGTGCCAGCAGCTTAGTAGCTGGGGTCGGGCTAGATTTCGCAGATACGCAGTATTTT.

This chain connects TRBV15 to TRBJ1-1, with D maybe TRBD1 (5 bases). The V gene lost 0 bases and the J gene lost 7 bases, with 9 bases spanning the gap. Germline V gene data show CDR1 as LNHNV and CDR2 as YYDKDF (reference sequence). The length of the CDR3 is 13 residues. CDR3: CATSRDYDSEAFF. Here the CDR3 DNA reads TGTGCCACCAGCAGAGATTACGACAGTGAAGCTTTCTTT.

This clonotype has more than one count but fewer than ten. The chain recombines TRBV12-3 or TRBV12-4 with TRBJ2-3, with TRBD2 as a possible D gene (5 bases). The CDR3 sequence is 13 residues long. V was shortened by 3 bases and J by 5 bases, with 9 bases between the two germline ends. CDR3 protein: CASSLNRGDTQYF. The DNA for the CDR3 is TGTGCCAGCAGTTTGAACCGGGGAGATACGCAGTATTTT.

This chain connects TRBV11-1 to TRBJ2-7; D might be TRBD2 (5 bases). This CDR3 has 12 residues. The V gene's germline CDR1 is SGHAT and CDR2 FQDESV (reference sequence). Trimming cost V 4 bases and J 9 bases, with 13 bases left between them. CDR3 sequence: CASSSQDRGQYF. The CDR3 region has the DNA TGTGCCAGCAGCTCGCAGGATCGGGGGCAGTACTTC. The full variable domain, its missing parts supplied by reference TRBV11-1 and TRBJ2-7, is EAEVAQSPRYKITEKSQAVAFWCDPISGHATLYWYRQILGQGPELLVQFQDESVVDDSQLPKDRFSAERLKGVDSTLKIQPAELGDSAMYLCASSSQDRGQYFGPGTRLTVT.

This clonotype was seen a handful of times. As DNA, the CDR3 is TGTGCCAGCAGCTCTCCCTTCTCCGAGCAGTACTTC. Protein: CASSSPFSEQYF. V usage is TRBV7-2 and J usage is TRBJ2-7, with D unclear. The CDR3 loop spans 12 amino acids. Between the trimmed V and J ends, which lost 4 bases and 6 bases, there was a span of 10 bases. CDR1 and CDR2 (germline): SGHTA, FQGNSA.

This clonotype was counted between two and nine times. V is TRBV7-9 and J is TRBJ2-5, with D uncertain. There are 14 residues in the CDR3. Trimming stripped 1 base from V and 5 bases from J, with 11 bases between. Germline V CDR1 and CDR2: SEHNR, FQNEAQ (reference sequence). As DNA, the CDR3 is TGTGCCAGCAGCTTAGAACGTCTCCTGGAGACCCAGTACTTC. Protein sequence: CASSLERLLETQYF.

This clonotype occurred a few times. The chain carries TRBV12-3 or TRBV12-4 and TRBJ2-1; 9 positions agree with TRBD2. Unmatched junction bases numbered 10, after V lost 5 bases and J lost 5 bases. The CDR3 covers 16 residues. The CDR3 reads CASSPVGTSQNNEQFF. The CDR3 DNA sequence: TGTGCCAGCAGTCCGGTCGGGACTAGCCAAAACAATGAGCAGTTCTTC.

This clonotype was found a few times. This rearrangement joins TRBV7-8 to TRBJ1-5, with 8 positions matching TRBD1. Trimming took 5 bases from V and 3 from J; bases not matched to a gene: 6. Germline V gene data show CDR1 as SGHVS and CDR2 as FQNEAQ. The CDR3 sequence is 15 residues long. DNA of the CDR3: TGTGCCAGCAGCCGGGGGACAGGCGTCAATCAGCCCCAGCATTTT. This encodes CASSRGTGVNQPQHF.

V gene TRBV2 combines with J gene TRBJ2-2; D is undetermined. The CDR3 is 13 residues long. Trimming removed 3 bases at V and 4 bases at J, with 6 bases between. CDR1 is SNHLY and CDR2 is FYNNEI in the germline V gene. In DNA form, the CDR3 reads TGTGCCAGCAGTGAGTTGGGCACCGGGGAGCTGTTTTTT. This sequence encodes CASSELGTGELFF.

The V and J genes are TRBV20-1 and TRBJ2-1; 8 bases are a match to TRBD1. CDR3 size: 13 residues. The V gene's germline CDR1 is DFQATT and CDR2 SNEGSKA (reference sequence). The CDR3 DNA is TGCTTCTGCTGCACAGGGGGCTACAATGAGCAGTTCTTC. It encodes CFCCTGGYNEQFF.

This clonotype was detected only a few times. CDR3 residues: CASSPGLAGGLEQFF. The CDR3 DNA is TGTGCCAGCAGCCCCGGACTAGCGGGGGGCTTGGAGCAGTTCTTC. This sequence joins TRBV7-2 and TRBJ2-1; 14 nucleotides agree with TRBD2. Trimming took 5 bases from V and 10 from J; bases not matched to a gene: 7. In germline, CDR1 is SGHTA, CDR2 FQGNSA. The CDR3 sequence is 15 residues long.

The chain carries TRBV19 and TRBJ2-2; D unresolved. Looked up from germline, CDR1 is LNHDA and CDR2 is SQIVND (reference sequence). The CDR3 has 15 residues. V dropped 4 bases and J dropped 1 base, with 10 bases sitting between them. CDR3 in amino acids: CASSTPQKNTGELFF. CDR3 coding DNA: TGTGCCAGTAGTACGCCTCAGAAGAACACCGGGGAGCTGTTTTTT.

This clonotype was recorded a few times. The chain is built from TRBV7-2 and TRBJ1-2; D may be TRBD1 (5 bases). CDR3 length equals 14 residues. Germline CDR1 SGHTA, CDR2 FQGNSA. Trimming took off 6 bases at V and 3 bases at J, with 14 bases between the two ends. CDR3 loop: CASRDSGRDYGYTF. CDR3 bases: TGTGCCAGCAGAGACTCGGGACGAGACTATGGCTACACCTTC.

The chain employs TRBV6-1 and TRBJ2-3; unclear D gene. This CDR3 spans 14 amino acids. Trimming pared 6 bases from V and 6 bases from J, leaving 16 bases between. Germline V gene sequence: CDR1 MNHNS, CDR2 SASEGT. The DNA for the CDR3 is TGTGCCAGCAGCCCAACTACCCCAGTCGATACGCAGTATTTT. Translation gives CASSPTTPVDTQYF.